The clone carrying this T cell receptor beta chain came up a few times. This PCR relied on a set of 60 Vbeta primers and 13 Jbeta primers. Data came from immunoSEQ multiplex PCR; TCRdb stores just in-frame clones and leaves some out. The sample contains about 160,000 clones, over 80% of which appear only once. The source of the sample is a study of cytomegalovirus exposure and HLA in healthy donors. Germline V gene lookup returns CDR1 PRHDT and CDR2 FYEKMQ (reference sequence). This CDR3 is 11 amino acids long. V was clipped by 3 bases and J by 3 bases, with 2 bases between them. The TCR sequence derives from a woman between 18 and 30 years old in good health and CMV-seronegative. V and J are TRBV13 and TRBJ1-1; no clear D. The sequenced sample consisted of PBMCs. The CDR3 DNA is TGTGCCAGCAGCTTCTACACTGAAGCTTTCTTT. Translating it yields CASSFYTEAFF.